This TCR beta chain came from a study of cytomegalovirus exposure and HLA in healthy donors. The germline gives CDR1 MGHDK, CDR2 SYGVNS. The CDR3 is made up of 17 amino acids. A remark on this clone: The target antigen is unknown. One end of the junction does not line up with germline, which may come from a read error.

Study conclusions and caveats: An analysis done earlier found most TCR beta V segments productive about 87% or about 30% of the time.

The PCR had 60 Vbeta and 13 Jbeta primers. The repertoire was sequenced with immunoSEQ multiplex PCR; TCRdb's copy has only in-frame clones and lacks some. The sample yields approximately 110,000 clones, under 85% seen once. The sample consisted of PBMCs. The chain has TRBV25-1 and TRBJ1-1; 7 nucleotides align to TRBD1. The receptor's source is a woman aged 45-60 years in good health and CMV-seropositive. The CDR3 bases are TGTGCCAGCAGCGAATCACCGGGACAGCCCATGAACACTGAAGCTTTCTTT. This encodes CASSESPGQPMNTEAFF. The full variable domain, rest sourced from reference TRBV25-1 and TRBJ1-1, is EADIYQTPRYLVIGTGKKITLECSQTMGHDKMYWYQQDPGMELHLIHYSYGVNSTEKGDLSSESTVSRIRTEHFPLTLESARPSHTSQYLCASSESPGQPMNTEAFFGQGTRLTVV.